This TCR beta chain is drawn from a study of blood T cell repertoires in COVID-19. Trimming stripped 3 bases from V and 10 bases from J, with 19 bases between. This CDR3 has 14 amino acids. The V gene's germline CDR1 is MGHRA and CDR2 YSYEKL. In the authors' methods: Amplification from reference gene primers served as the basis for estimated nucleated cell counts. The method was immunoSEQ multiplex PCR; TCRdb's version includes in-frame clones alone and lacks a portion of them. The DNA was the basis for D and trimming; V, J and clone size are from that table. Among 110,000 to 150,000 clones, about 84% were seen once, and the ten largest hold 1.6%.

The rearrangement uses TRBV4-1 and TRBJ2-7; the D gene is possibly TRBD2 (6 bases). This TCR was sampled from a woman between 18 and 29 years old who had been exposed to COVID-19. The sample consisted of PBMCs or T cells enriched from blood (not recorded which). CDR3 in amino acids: CASSHPGGQGGQYF. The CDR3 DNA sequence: TGCGCCAGCAGCCATCCTGGAGGGCAGGGCGGACAGTACTTC.